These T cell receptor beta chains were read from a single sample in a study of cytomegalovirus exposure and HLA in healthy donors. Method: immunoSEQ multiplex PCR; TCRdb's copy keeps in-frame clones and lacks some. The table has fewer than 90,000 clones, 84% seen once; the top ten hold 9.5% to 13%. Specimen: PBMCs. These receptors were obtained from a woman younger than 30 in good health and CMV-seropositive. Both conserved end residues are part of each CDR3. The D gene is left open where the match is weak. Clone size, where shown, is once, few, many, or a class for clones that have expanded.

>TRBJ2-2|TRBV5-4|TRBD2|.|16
TGTGCCAGCAGCTCTGGAGCGGGGGGGTACACCGGGGAGCTGTTTTTT
CASSSGAGGYTGELFF
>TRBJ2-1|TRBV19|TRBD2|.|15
TGTGCCAGTAGTATGACTAGCGGGGGGGCAGATGAGCAGTTCTTC
CASSMTSGGADEQFF
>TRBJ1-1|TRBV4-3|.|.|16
TGCGCCAGCAGCCAAGCCCTATCAATCAGAGGCACTGAAGCTTTCTTT
CASSQALSIRGTEAFF
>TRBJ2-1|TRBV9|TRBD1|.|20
TGTGCCAGCAGCGTAGATGGGGACAGGGGTCCCTTAAGCTCCTACAATGAGCAGTTCTTC
CASSVDGDRGPLSSYNEQFF
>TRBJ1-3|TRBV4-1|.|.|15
TGCGCCAGCAGCCAAGACCGGGGCTCTGGAAACACCATATATTTT
CASSQDRGSGNTIYF
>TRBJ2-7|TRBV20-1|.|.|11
TGCAGTGCTAGACCGGAGTACGAGCAGTACTTC
CSARPEYEQYF
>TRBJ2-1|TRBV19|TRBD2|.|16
TGTGCCAGTAGTCCCCGACTAGCGGGTATCTACAATGAGCAGTTCTTC
CASSPRLAGIYNEQFF
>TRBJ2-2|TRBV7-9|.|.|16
TGTGCCAGCAGCTTAGGAGTTGACTTGCGGACCGGGGAGCTGTTTTTT
CASSLGVDLRTGELFF
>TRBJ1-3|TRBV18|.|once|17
TGTGCCAGCTCACAACGCCGCCAGGAGGGCTCTGGAAACACCATATATTTT
CASSQRRQEGSGNTIYF
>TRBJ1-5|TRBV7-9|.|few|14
TGTGCCAGCAGCTCTCAGGGTCGGAATCAGCCCCAGCATTTT
CASSSQGRNQPQHF
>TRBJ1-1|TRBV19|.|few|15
TGTGCCAGTAGTATCACAGGGTCGGTGAACACTGAAGCTTTCTTT
CASSITGSVNTEAFF
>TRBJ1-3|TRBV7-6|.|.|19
TGTGCCAGCAGCTTAGCGTGGAGAGCCCACAGGGAATCTGGAAACACCATATATTTT
CASSLAWRAHRESGNTIYF
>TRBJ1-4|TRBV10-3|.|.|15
TGTGCCATCAGTGAGTCGGGAGGGGGTGGTGAAAAACTGTTTTTT
CAISESGGGGEKLFF
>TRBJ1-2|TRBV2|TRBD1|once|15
TGTGCCAGCAGTCCCGACAGGGCAACTAACTATGGCTACACCTTC
CASSPDRATNYGYTF
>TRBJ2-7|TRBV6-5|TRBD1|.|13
TGTGCCAGCAGTCGGGACAGGGGCCACGAGCAGTACTTC
CASSRDRGHEQYF
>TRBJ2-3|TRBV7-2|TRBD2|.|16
TGTGCCAGCAGCTCAACTAGCGGGGGCTATGGTGATACGCAGTATTTT
CASSSTSGGYGDTQYF
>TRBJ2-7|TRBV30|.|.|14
TGTGCCTGGAGTGTAGGAGGCGTAACCTACGAGCAGTACTTC
CAWSVGGVTYEQYF
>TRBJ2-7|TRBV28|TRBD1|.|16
TGTGCCAGCAGTTGGACGGGACAGGGGGCGTCCTACGAGCAGTACTTC
CASSWTGQGASYEQYF
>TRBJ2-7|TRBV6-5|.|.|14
TGTGCCAGCAGGAATTTACAGGGAGACTACGAGCAGTACTTC
CASRNLQGDYEQYF
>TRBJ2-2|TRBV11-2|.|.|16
TGTGCCAGCAGCTACCGACAGGCGGTCCCGGACGGGGAGCTGTTTTTT
CASSYRQAVPDGELFF
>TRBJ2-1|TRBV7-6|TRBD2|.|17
TGTGCCAGCAGCTTAAAAGCAACTAGCGGGGGGAGAAATGAGCAGTTCTTC
CASSLKATSGGRNEQFF
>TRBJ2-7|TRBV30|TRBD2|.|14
TGTGCCTGGAATGGGGCTAGCGGGGGGTACGAGCAGTACTTC
CAWNGASGGYEQYF
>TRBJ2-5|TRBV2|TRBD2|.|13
TGTGCCAGCAGAGGACTAGCGGGGGGGACCGAGTACTTC
CASRGLAGGTEYF
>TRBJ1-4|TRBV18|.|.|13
TGTGCCAGCTCACCAGTAGGGGCTGAAAAACTGTTTTTT
CASSPVGAEKLFF
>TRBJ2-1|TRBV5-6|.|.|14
TGTGCCAGCAGCTTGCCAGGGCCCTACAATGAGCAGTTCTTC
CASSLPGPYNEQFF
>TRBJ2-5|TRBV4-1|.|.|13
TGCGCCAGCAGTATCCACTACCAAGAGACCCAGTACTTC
CASSIHYQETQYF
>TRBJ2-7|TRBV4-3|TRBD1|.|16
TGCGCCAGCAGCCAGAACCTCTACGACAGGGCAAGTGAGCAGTACTTC
CASSQNLYDRASEQYF
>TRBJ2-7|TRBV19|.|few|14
TGTGCCAGTAGGCGGGACGGACTCTCCTACGAGCAGTACTTC
CASRRDGLSYEQYF
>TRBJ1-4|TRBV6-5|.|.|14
TGTGCCAGCAGCCCTAACTGGGGCGATGAAAAACTGTTTTTT
CASSPNWGDEKLFF
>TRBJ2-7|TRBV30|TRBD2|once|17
TGTGCCTGGAGTCACCTCCGGGGGGGTACGTACACCCAGGCGCAGTACTTC
CAWSHLRGGTYTQAQYF
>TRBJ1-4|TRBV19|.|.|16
TGTGCCAGTAGTATAGGGGGGACTGCAACTAATGAAAAACTGTTTTTT
CASSIGGTATNEKLFF
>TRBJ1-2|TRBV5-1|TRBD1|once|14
TGCGCCAGCAGCTTAGGACAGGTTAGCAGTCGCTACACCTTC
CASSLGQVSSRYTF
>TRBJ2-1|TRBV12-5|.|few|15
TGTGCTAGTGGTTTCGTCACAGGGGGGAGGGATGAGCAGTTCTTC
CASGFVTGGRDEQFF
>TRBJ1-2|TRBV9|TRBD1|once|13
TGTGCCAGCGGAAAACAGGGGGCGCGGGGCTACACCTTC
CASGKQGARGYTF
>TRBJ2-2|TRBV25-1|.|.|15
TGTGCCAGCAGTGACAGACAGGTGGACACCGGGGAGCTGTTTTTT
CASSDRQVDTGELFF
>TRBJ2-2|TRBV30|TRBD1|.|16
TGTGCCTGGAGTCGACAGACAGGGGTAAAGAACGGGGAGCTGTTTTTT
CAWSRQTGVKNGELFF
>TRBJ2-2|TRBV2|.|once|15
TGTGCCAGCAAGTCGACAGCCTTGGGCACCGGGGAGCTGTTTTTT
CASKSTALGTGELFF
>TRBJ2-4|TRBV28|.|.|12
TGTGCCAGCGGAACAGGGAGATACATTCAGTACTTC
CASGTGRYIQYF
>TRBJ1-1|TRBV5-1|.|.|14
TGCGCCAGCAGCTTATATGGTCGGGACACTGAAGCTTTCTTT
CASSLYGRDTEAFF
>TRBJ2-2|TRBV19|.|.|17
TGTGCCAGTAGTATCGCCTCGGTGGGGGACTACACCGGGGAGCTGTTTTTT
CASSIASVGDYTGELFF
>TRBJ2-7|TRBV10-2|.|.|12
TGCGCCAGCAGTACAGGGTCCTACGAGCAGTACTTC
CASSTGSYEQYF
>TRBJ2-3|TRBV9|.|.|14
TGTGCCAGCGGTCAGGCCCCGGGCACAGATACGCAGTATTTT
CASGQAPGTDTQYF